Below, 5 T cell receptor beta chains from the same sample are listed, as sequenced in a study of T cell responses to AZD1222 COVID-19 vaccine. Using immunoSEQ multiplex PCR, the repertoire was profiled, and TCRdb retains in-frame clones only, with some absent. This sample yields some 170,000 clones, of which about 90% are seen a single time; around 0.99% belongs to the top ten. Sequences were derived from peripheral blood, sampled 28 days after the second AZD1222 dose. These receptors all stem from an adult who received the AZD1222 COVID-19 vaccine.

This clone came up once. This chain connects TRBV5-1 to TRBJ1-2, with D possibly being TRBD1 (5 bases). The CDR3 spans 15 residues. Germline loops: CDR1 SGHRS, CDR2 YFSETQ. V was trimmed by 4 bases and J by 7 bases, leaving 20 bases between them. CDR3 DNA sequence: TGCGCCAGCAGCCTCCGGGACCCCTTGGCGAGTGGCTACACCTTC. Amino acids: CASSLRDPLASGYTF.

The chain is built from TRBV25-1 and TRBJ1-6; D is possibly TRBD1 (6 bases). V gave up 6 bases and J gave up 6 bases, with 15 bases separating them. In germline, CDR1 is MGHDK, CDR2 SYGVNS. This CDR3 spans 15 amino acids. The CDR3 nucleotides are TGTGCCAGCAGCGGGGGGCCCTTCGGTAATTCACCCCTCCACTTT. The encoded protein is CASSGGPFGNSPLHF.

In its sample, this clone was seen once. The chain couples TRBV7-9 to TRBJ2-5; 7 nucleotides match TRBD1. This CDR3 region has 17 residues. The V and J ends lost 3 bases and 5 bases, in that order; junction bases with no gene match: 15. Germline loops: CDR1 SEHNR, CDR2 FQNEAQ (reference sequence). The CDR3 DNA follows: TGTGCCAGCAGCTTCACCCCTAGACAGGGAATGGGGGAGACCCAGTACTTC. Amino acids: CASSFTPRQGMGETQYF.

This clone was found once. The chain has TRBV2 and TRBJ1-4; 11 nucleotides match TRBD1. The CDR3 has 17 residues. V shed 6 bases, J shed 4 bases, and the junction held 10 bases outside the gene matches. Germline V gives CDR1 SNHLY, CDR2 FYNNEI. The CDR3 DNA follows: TGTGCCAGCAGGCGCTCCGGGACAGGGGGTTATAATGAAAAACTGTTTTTT. Encoded protein: CASRRSGTGGYNEKLFF. The full variable domain, rest sourced from reference TRBV2 and TRBJ1-4, is EPEVTQTPSHQVTQMGQEVILRCVPISNHLYFYWYRQILGQKVEFLVSFYNNEISEKSEIFDDQFSVERPDGSNFTLKIRSTKLEDSAMYFCASRRSGTGGYNEKLFFGSGTQLSVL.

This chain connects TRBV7-6 to TRBJ2-2, with no clear D. In germline, CDR1 is SGHVS, CDR2 FNYEAQ. Deletions cut 1 base from V and 7 bases from J, with 13 bases between. The CDR3 extends over 15 amino acids. The CDR3 DNA follows: TGTGCCAGCAGCTTAGACGTTGGGTACGGCGGGGAGCTGTTTTTT. Encoded protein: CASSLDVGYGGELFF.